Detailed here is one T cell receptor (beta chain). Patients chosen for sequencing had CD8+CD57+ cells that had expanded, as shown by flow cytometry. Diagnosis of severe acquired aplastic anemia applied to all patients. Patient blood was sampled before any therapy had been received. The source of the sample is a study of CD8+CD57+ T cells in acquired aplastic anemia. TCR beta VDJ and CDR3 profiles were obtained from a genomic DNA template. TCRdb processed the reads anew with MiXCR; each CDR3 protein has one entry. The sample lists about 180,000 distinct CDR3 sequences; 45% to 60% were seen once. This CDR3 is built from 16 residues. Trimming removed 2 bases from V and 3 bases from J; junction bases left unmatched: 4. Germline CDR1 reads KGHDR; CDR2 reads SFDVKD.

The V call is TRBV24-1, the J call TRBJ2-1; 9 bases are a match to TRBD1. Material for sequencing was sorted CD4+, CD8+, or CD8+CD57+ T cells (not recorded which) from PBMCs. This sequence was found in a human donor with aplastic anemia. CDR3 loop: CATSDSGTGHYNEQFF. The CDR3 DNA sequence: TGTGCCACCAGTGATTCCGGGACAGGGCACTACAATGAGCAGTTCTTC.